This is a list of T cell receptor beta chains from one sample in a study of blood T cell repertoires in COVID-19. Generated by immunoSEQ multiplex PCR, the TCRdb table keeps only in-frame clones and is missing some. The sample lists fewer than 60,000 clones, about 90% occurring once. Source material: peripheral blood. The receptors here all came from a human donor with active COVID-19. The donor label of this sample is uncertain. The CDR3 runs from the conserved cysteine through the conserved F or W.

V	J	CDR3
TRBV29-1	TRBJ1-1	CSVAGVNEAFF
TRBV5-6	TRBJ2-3	CASSSILDRVEDTQYF
TRBV11-3	TRBJ2-5	CASSRQEQETQYF
TRBV24-1	TRBJ2-1	CATSDSGQGTYNEQFF
TRBV6-6	TRBJ2-1	CASSYLESNEQFF
TRBV29-1	TRBJ2-2	CSTGQGITGELFF
TRBV29-1	TRBJ1-1	CSVRPGWGMNTEAFF
TRBV6-6	TRBJ2-1	CASSAVGGGEQFF
TRBV10-2	TRBJ2-1	CASSEDGGSYNEQFF
TRBV30	TRBJ2-7	CACQGGGYSYEQYF
TRBV19	TRBJ2-1	CASSTPRADYNEQFF
TRBV4-3	TRBJ2-1	CASSQGPGLANEQFF
TRBV3-1/TRBV3-2	TRBJ1-3	CASSQGGREPNTIYF
TRBV6-5	TRBJ1-5	CASSYHRGTARGPQHF
TRBV4-1	TRBJ2-1	CASSHLTSGGAQEQFF